The clone carrying this T cell receptor (beta chain) was counted only a few times. Antigen unknown. This sample stems from a study of T cells after yellow fever vaccination. Study observations and caveats: In post-booster samples, most primary-vaccination clones reappeared (just under 97% CD4, roughly 89% CD8).

Germline V CDR1 and CDR2: SGHTA, FQGNSA. The junction had 6 bases not matched to a gene; V was cut back by 2 bases and J by 6 bases. The CDR3 covers 14 residues. TCRdb processed the 5' RACE reads anew with MiXCR; each CDR3 protein has one entry. The sample has around 550,000 distinct CDR3 sequences, roughly 19% seen once. The rearrangement links TRBV7-2 to TRBJ2-7; 8 positions agree with TRBD2. The receptor was isolated from a man younger than 45 who received the YFV17D yellow fever vaccine. The specimen was PBMCs, collected 15 days after the yellow fever booster vaccination. The CDR3: CASSLKAGAIEQYF. CDR3 DNA: TGTGCCAGCAGCTTAAAAGCGGGAGCGATCGAGCAGTACTTC.